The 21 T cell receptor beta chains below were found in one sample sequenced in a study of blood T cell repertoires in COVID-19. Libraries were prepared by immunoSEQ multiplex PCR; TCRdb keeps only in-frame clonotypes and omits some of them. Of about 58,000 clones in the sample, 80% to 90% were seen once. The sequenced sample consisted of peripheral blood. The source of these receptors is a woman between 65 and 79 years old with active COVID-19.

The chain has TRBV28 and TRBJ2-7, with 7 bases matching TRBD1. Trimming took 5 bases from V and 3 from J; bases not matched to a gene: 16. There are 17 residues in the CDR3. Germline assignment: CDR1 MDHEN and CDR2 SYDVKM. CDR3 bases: TGTGCCAGCAGTAGGGGGATGACAGGGAAATTTCTCTACGAGCAGTACTTC. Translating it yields CASSRGMTGKFLYEQYF.

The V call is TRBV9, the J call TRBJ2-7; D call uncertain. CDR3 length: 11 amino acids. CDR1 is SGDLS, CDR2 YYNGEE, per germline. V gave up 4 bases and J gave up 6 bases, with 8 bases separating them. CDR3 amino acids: CASSSSREQYF. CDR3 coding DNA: TGTGCCAGCAGCTCCAGTCGCGAGCAGTACTTC.

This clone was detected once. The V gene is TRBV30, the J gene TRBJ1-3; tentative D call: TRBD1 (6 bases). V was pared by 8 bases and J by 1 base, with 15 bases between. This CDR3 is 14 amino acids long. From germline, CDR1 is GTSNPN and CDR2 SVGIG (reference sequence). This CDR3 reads CALGQSYSGNTIYF. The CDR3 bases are TGTGCCCTTGGACAGTCGTATTCTGGAAACACCATATATTTT.

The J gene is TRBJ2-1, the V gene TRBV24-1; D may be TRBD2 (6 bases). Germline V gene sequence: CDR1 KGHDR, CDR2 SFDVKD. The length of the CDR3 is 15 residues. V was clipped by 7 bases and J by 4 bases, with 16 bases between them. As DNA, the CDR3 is TGTGCCACCAGACCGGGAGCCGCGGAATACAATGAGCAGTTCTTC. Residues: CATRPGAAEYNEQFF.

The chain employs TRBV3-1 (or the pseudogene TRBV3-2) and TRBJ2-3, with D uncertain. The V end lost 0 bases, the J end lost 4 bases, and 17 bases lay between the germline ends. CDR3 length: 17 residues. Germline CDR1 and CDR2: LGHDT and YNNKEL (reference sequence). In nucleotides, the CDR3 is TGTGCCAGCAGCCAAGATTTGACTCCCCTCAATGCAGATACGCAGTATTTT. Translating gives CASSQDLTPLNADTQYF.

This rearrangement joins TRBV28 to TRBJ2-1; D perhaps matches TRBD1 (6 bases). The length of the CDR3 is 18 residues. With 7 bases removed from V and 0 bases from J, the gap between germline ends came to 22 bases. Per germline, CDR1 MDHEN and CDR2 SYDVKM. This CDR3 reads CASTWVALGAISYNEQFF. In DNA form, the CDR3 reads TGTGCCAGCACCTGGGTGGCTCTGGGGGCTATCTCCTACAATGAGCAGTTCTTC.

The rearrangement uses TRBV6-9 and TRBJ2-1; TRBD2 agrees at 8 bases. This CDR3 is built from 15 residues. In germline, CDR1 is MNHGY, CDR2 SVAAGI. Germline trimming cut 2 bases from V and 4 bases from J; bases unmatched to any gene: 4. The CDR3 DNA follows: TGTGCCAGCAGTTATACTAGCGGACCATACAATGAGCAGTTCTTC. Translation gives CASSYTSGPYNEQFF.

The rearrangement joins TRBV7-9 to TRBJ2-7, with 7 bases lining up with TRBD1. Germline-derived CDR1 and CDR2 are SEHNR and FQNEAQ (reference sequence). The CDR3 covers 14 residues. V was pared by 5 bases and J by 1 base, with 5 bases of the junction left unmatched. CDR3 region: CASSISRGSYEQYF. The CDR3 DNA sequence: TGTGCCAGCAGCATAAGCAGGGGGTCCTACGAGCAGTACTTC.

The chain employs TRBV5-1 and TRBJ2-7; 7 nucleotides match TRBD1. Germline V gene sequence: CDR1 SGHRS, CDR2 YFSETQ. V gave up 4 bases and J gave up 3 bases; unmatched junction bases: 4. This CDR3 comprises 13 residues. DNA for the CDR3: TGCGCCAGCAGCCTCGGGACAGACTACGAGCAGTACTTC. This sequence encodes CASSLGTDYEQYF.

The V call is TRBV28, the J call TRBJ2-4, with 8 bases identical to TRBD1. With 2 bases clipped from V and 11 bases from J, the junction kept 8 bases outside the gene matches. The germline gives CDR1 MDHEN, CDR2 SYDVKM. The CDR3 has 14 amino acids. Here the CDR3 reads CASSLATGVALQYF. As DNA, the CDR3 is TGTGCCAGCAGTTTAGCGACAGGGGTGGCCCTTCAGTACTTC. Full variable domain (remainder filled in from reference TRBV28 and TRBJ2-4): DVKVTQSSRYLVKRTGEKVFLECVQDMDHENMFWYRQDPGLGLRLIYFSYDVKMKEKGDIPEGYSVSREKKERFSLILESASTNQTSMYLCASSLATGVALQYFGAGTRLSVL.

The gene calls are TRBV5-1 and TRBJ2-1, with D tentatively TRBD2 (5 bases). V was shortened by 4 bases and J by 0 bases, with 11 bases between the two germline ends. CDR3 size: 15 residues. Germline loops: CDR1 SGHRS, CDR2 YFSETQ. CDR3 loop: CASSTSGSSYNEQFF. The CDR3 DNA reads TGCGCCAGCAGCACCAGCGGCAGCTCCTACAATGAGCAGTTCTTC.

CDR3 sequence reads: CASSPSGRALFYAEQYF. CDR3 nucleotide sequence: TGCGCCAGCAGTCCTAGCGGGAGGGCCTTATTCTACGCCGAGCAGTACTTC. This sequence joins TRBV5-1 and TRBJ2-7; 12 bases are shared with TRBD2. The CDR3 totals 17 residues. From germline, CDR1 is SGHRS and CDR2 YFSETQ. V was pared by 5 bases and J by 6 bases, with 15 bases of the junction left unmatched.

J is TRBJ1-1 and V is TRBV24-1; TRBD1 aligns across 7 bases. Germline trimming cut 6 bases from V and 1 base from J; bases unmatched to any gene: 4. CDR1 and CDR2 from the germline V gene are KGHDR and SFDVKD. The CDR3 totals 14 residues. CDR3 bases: TGTGCCACCAGTTCGACAGGGAAGAACACTGAAGCTTTCTTT. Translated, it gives CATSSTGKNTEAFF.

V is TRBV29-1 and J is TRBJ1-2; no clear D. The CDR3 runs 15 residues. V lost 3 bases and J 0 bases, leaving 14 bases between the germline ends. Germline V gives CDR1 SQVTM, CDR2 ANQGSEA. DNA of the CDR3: TGCAGCGTTGAGGGCCCACTCCGAGCTAACTATGGCTACACCTTC. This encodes CSVEGPLRANYGYTF.

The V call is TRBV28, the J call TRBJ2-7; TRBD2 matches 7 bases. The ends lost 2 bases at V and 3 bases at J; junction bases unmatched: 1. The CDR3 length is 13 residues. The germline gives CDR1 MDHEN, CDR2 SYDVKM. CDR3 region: CASSLTSVYEQYF. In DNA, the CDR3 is TGTGCCAGCAGTTTAACTAGCGTCTACGAGCAGTACTTC.

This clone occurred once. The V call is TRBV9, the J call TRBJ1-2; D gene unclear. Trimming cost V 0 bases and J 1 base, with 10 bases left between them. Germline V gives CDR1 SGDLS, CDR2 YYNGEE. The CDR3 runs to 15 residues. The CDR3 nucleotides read TGTGCCAGCAGCGTAGGACTGTGGGTTAACTATGGCTACACCTTC. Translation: CASSVGLWVNYGYTF.

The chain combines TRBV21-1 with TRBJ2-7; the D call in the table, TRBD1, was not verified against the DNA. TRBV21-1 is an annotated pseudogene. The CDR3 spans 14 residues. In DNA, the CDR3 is TGTGCCACAGAGTGGACAGGGTCCCCCTACGAGCAGTACTTC. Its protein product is CATEWTGSPYEQYF.

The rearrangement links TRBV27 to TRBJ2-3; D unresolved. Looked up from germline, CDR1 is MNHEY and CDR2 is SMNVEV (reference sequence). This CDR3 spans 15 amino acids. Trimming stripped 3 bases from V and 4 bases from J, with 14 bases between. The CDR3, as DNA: TGTGCCAGCAGTTTGAGGCAGCACTCCGCAGATACGCAGTATTTT. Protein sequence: CASSLRQHSADTQYF.

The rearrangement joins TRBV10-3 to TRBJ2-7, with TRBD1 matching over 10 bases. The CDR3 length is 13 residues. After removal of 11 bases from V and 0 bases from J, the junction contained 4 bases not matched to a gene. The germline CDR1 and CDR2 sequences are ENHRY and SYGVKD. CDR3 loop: CALGTGASYEQYF. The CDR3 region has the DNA TGTGCCTTAGGGACAGGGGCCTCCTACGAGCAGTACTTC.

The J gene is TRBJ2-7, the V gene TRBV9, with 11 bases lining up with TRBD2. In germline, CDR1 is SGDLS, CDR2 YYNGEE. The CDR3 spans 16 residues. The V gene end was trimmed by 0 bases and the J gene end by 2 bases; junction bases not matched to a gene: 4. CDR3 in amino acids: CASSVVLAGVPYEQYF. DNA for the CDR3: TGTGCCAGCAGCGTAGTACTAGCGGGAGTCCCCTACGAGCAGTACTTC.

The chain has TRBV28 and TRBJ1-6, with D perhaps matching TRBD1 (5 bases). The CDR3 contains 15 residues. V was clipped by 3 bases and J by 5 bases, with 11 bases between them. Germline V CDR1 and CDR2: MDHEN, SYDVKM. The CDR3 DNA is TGTGCCAGCAGTTTGCCTTTAGGGGATAATTCACCCCTCCACTTT. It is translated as CASSLPLGDNSPLHF.